These 27 T cell receptor beta chains were all obtained from the same sample, sequenced in a study of shared clonotypes between healthy human individuals. Using immunoSEQ multiplex PCR, the repertoire was profiled, and TCRdb retains in-frame clones only, with some absent. This sample has some 300,000 clones; about 73% occur once, and the top ten carry 10%. The material sequenced was memory CD4+ T cells sorted from blood. Specified subset: CD45RA-negative fraction. These receptors were collected from a man aged 25 to 40 in good health.

The rearrangement uses TRBV6-6 and TRBJ2-7; 7 nucleotides align to TRBD1. CDR1 and CDR2 (germline): MNHNY, SVGAGI (reference sequence). Trimming removed 2 bases from V and 2 bases from J; junction bases left unmatched: 3. There are 14 residues in the CDR3. The CDR3 nucleotides are TGTGCCAGCAGTTACGAGGGGGCGACCTACGAGCAGTACTTC. Translating gives CASSYEGATYEQYF.

V and J are TRBV28 and TRBJ2-7; D perhaps matches TRBD2 (6 bases). This CDR3 has 14 residues. CDR1 and CDR2 (germline): MDHEN, SYDVKM. V dropped 3 bases and J dropped 3 bases, with 12 bases sitting between them. CDR3 in amino acids: CASSLGGLGYEQYF. Written as DNA, the CDR3 is TGTGCCAGCAGTTTGGGGGGTTTGGGCTACGAGCAGTACTTC.

The chain couples TRBV4-3 to TRBJ2-7, with TRBD1 matching 10 bases. The trim removed 3 bases at V and 2 bases at J, leaving 7 bases unmatched. The CDR3 contains 16 residues. Per the germline V gene, CDR1 is LGHNA and CDR2 is YSLEER. CDR3: CASSHRQGAGAYEQYF. The CDR3 DNA is TGCGCCAGCAGCCATAGACAGGGGGCCGGAGCCTACGAGCAGTACTTC.

This rearrangement joins TRBV9 to TRBJ1-4, with D maybe TRBD1 (6 bases). There are 14 residues in the CDR3. Germline CDR1 reads SGDLS; CDR2 reads YYNGEE. V lost 3 bases and J lost 3, with 9 bases in between. DNA of the CDR3: TGTGCCAGCAGCGGGACAGCCGCTAATGAAAAACTGTTTTTT. Residues: CASSGTAANEKLFF.

This chain links TRBV6-5 with TRBJ1-2; D is perhaps TRBD1 (6 bases). Germline-derived CDR1 and CDR2 are MNHEY and SVGAGI. The V end was cut by 0 bases, the J end by 6 bases, with 8 bases between. The CDR3 has 13 amino acids. The CDR3 is CASSYSGGHGYTF. In DNA form, the CDR3 reads TGTGCCAGCAGTTACTCGGGGGGGCATGGCTACACCTTC.

V is TRBV19 and J is TRBJ1-2, with a tentative D call TRBD1 (5 bases). The CDR3 has 15 amino acids. The V and J ends lost 4 bases and 4 bases respectively, with 16 bases between them. CDR1 LNHDA and CDR2 SQIVND come from the germline V gene (reference sequence). CDR3 amino acids: CASSTGTASIYGYTF. The DNA of the CDR3 is TGTGCCAGTAGTACCGGGACGGCTTCGATCTATGGCTACACCTTC. The full variable domain, with the rest looked up from reference TRBV19 and TRBJ1-2, is DGGITQSPKYLFRKEGQNVTLSCEQNLNHDAMYWYRQDPGQGLRLIYYSQIVNDFQKGDIAEGYSVSREKKESFPLTVTSAQKNPTAFYLCASSTGTASIYGYTFGSGTRLTVV.

The count of this clone is one. This chain links TRBV28 with TRBJ2-5; D not certain. The CDR3 runs to 13 residues. Germline V gives CDR1 MDHEN, CDR2 SYDVKM. Trimming removed 3 bases from V and 5 bases from J, with 10 bases in between. This CDR3 reads CASSFQLRETQYF. The CDR3 bases are TGTGCCAGCAGTTTCCAACTCCGGGAGACCCAGTACTTC.

The chain carries TRBV7-2 and TRBJ1-2; weak D call: TRBD1 (6 bases). The CDR3 extends over 17 amino acids. Trimming stripped 5 bases from V and 4 bases from J, with 23 bases between. Per the germline V gene, CDR1 is SGHTA and CDR2 is FQGNSA. DNA of the CDR3: TGTGCCAGCAGCCGAGGGGGGAGCGGGTCCGCTTCCTATGGCTACACCTTC. Its protein product is CASSRGGSGSASYGYTF.

The rearrangement uses TRBV5-1 and TRBJ2-7; 10 bases are shared with TRBD2. V trimming: 0 bases; J trimming: 3 bases; junction bases outside the gene matches: 3. CDR1 and CDR2 (germline): SGHRS, YFSETQ. This CDR3 has 15 amino acids. CDR3 sequence reads: CASSLGSGRIYEQYF. CDR3 coding DNA: TGCGCCAGCAGCTTGGGTAGCGGGAGGATCTACGAGCAGTACTTC. The complete variable domain, with remaining parts taken from reference TRBV5-1 and TRBJ2-7, reads KAGVTQTPRYLIKTRGQQVTLSCSPISGHRSVSWYQQTPGQGLQFLFEYFSETQRNKGNFPGRFSGRQFSNSRSEMNVSTLELGDSALYLCASSLGSGRIYEQYFGPGTRLTVT.

The chain links TRBV7-2 to TRBJ2-1; D unclear. V was trimmed by 0 bases and J by 3 bases, leaving 6 bases between them. The CDR3 has 14 amino acids. Germline-derived CDR1 and CDR2 are SGHTA and FQGNSA. CDR3 region: CASSLATYYNEQFF. CDR3 DNA: TGTGCCAGCAGCTTAGCGACTTACTACAATGAGCAGTTCTTC.

The chain carries TRBV30 and TRBJ2-3; 8 bases fit TRBD2. V shed 3 bases and J 4 bases; nucleotides not matched to a gene: 12. CDR1 is GTSNPN and CDR2 is SVGIG in the germline V gene (reference sequence). The CDR3 has 16 residues. In DNA, the CDR3 is TGTGCCTGGAGGGCAGGGAGCGGGAGAATTCCAGATACGCAGTATTTT. It yields the protein CAWRAGSGRIPDTQYF.

This clone occurred many times. This CDR3 is also generated by other DNA sequences in the sample. The chain uses TRBV4-2 and TRBJ2-3, with D hard to call. V was cut by 0 bases and J by 6 bases, with 4 bases left in between. This CDR3 contains 12 residues. Germline V gene sequence: CDR1 LGHNA, CDR2 YNFKEQ. The chain's CDR3 is CASSQDLDTQYF. CDR3 bases: TGTGCCAGCAGCCAAGATCTCGATACGCAGTATTTT.

This sequence joins TRBV25-1 and TRBJ2-7; tentatively, D is TRBD1 (6 bases). This CDR3 region has 13 residues. Trimming left V 0 bases short and J 6 bases short, with 9 bases between. The germline CDR1 and CDR2 sequences are MGHDK and SYGVNS. The CDR3 loop reads CASSEYEGGEQYF. Written as DNA, the CDR3 is TGTGCCAGCAGTGAATACGAAGGGGGCGAGCAGTACTTC.

The rearrangement uses TRBV30 and TRBJ2-5; D remains ambiguous. V dropped 3 bases and J dropped 5 bases, with 16 bases sitting between them. This CDR3 has 14 amino acids. Germline CDR1 GTSNPN, CDR2 SVGIG (reference sequence). The CDR3 sequence is CAWRPLGEFETQYF. CDR3 sequence (DNA): TGTGCCTGGAGACCCCTTGGGGAATTTGAGACCCAGTACTTC.

This chain joins TRBV7-2 and TRBJ2-3; 7 bases are a match to TRBD2. Germline CDR1 is SGHTA and CDR2 is FQGNSA. The CDR3 is 16 residues long. Losses at the gene ends were 1 base for V and 0 bases for J; bases not matched to a gene: 4. The CDR3 DNA sequence: TGTGCCAGCAGCTTAGGGGCCGGGGGGAGCACAGATACGCAGTATTTT. Translated, it gives CASSLGAGGSTDTQYF.

This clone was detected only a few times. V is TRBV5-1 and J is TRBJ2-1; 9 bases match TRBD2. Losses at the gene ends were 0 bases for V and 9 bases for J; bases not matched to a gene: 13. The CDR3 totals 17 residues. The germline CDR1 and CDR2 sequences are SGHRS and YFSETQ. The CDR3 DNA is TGCGCCAGCAGCTTGGGGGACCTAGCGGGAAGCGGTTGTGAGCAGTTCTTC. Its translation is CASSLGDLAGSGCEQFF.

The gene calls are TRBV4-3 and TRBJ2-7; perhaps TRBD2 as D (6 bases). Per the germline V gene, CDR1 is LGHNA and CDR2 is YSLEER. The V end lost 4 bases, the J end lost 4 bases, and 11 bases lay between the germline ends. The CDR3 sequence is 13 residues long. CDR3 coding DNA: TGCGCCAGCAGCCGCCTACTAGCTTACGAGCAGTACTTC. Residues: CASSRLLAYEQYF.

This chain joins TRBV11-2 and TRBJ1-5; 7 nucleotides match TRBD1. The CDR3 contains 17 residues. After removal of 5 bases from V and 5 bases from J, the junction contained 15 bases not matched to a gene. CDR1 and CDR2 from the germline V gene are SGHAT and FQNNGV. This CDR3 is CASSLRAETGTYQPQHF. The CDR3 nucleotides are TGTGCCAGCAGCCTCCGTGCGGAGACAGGGACCTATCAGCCCCAGCATTTT. Drawing the rest from reference TRBV11-2 and TRBJ1-5, the complete variable domain is EAGVAQSPRYKIIEKRQSVAFWCNPISGHATLYWYQQILGQGPKLLIQFQNNGVVDDSQLPKDRFSAERLKGVDSTLKIQPAKLEDSAVYLCASSLRAETGTYQPQHFGDGTRLSIL.

The rearrangement joins TRBV5-4 to TRBJ1-3, with TRBD1 as a possible D gene (6 bases). V was pared by 4 bases and J by 5 bases, with 16 bases between. The CDR3 has 15 residues. Germline assignment: CDR1 SGHNT and CDR2 YYREEE (reference sequence). CDR3 DNA: TGTGCCAGCAGCCGTTTGGGACAAACCCGAAACACCATATATTTT. Its protein is CASSRLGQTRNTIYF.

The chain recombines TRBV11-2 with TRBJ1-4; D is undetermined. V shed 2 bases and J shed 7 bases, with 11 bases lying between them. Germline lookup yields CDR1 SGHAT and CDR2 FQNNGV. The CDR3 covers 14 residues. In nucleotides, the CDR3 is TGTGCCAGCAGCTTACTTGGGCGAGGTGAAAAACTGTTTTTT. This encodes CASSLLGRGEKLFF.

V gene TRBV9 combines with J gene TRBJ2-1, with TRBD2 matching over 10 bases. Germline CDR1 is SGDLS and CDR2 is YYNGEE. The CDR3 length is 18 residues. J was trimmed by 9 bases and V by 4 bases; bases with no gene match: 19. The CDR3: CASSPQPLSGRASGEQFF. The CDR3 bases are TGTGCCAGCAGCCCCCAGCCCCTCAGCGGGAGGGCCAGTGGTGAGCAGTTCTTC. Variable domain in full (rest from reference TRBV9 and TRBJ2-1): DSGVTQTPKHLITATGQRVTLRCSPRSGDLSVYWYQQSLDQGLQFLIQYYNGEERAKGNILERFSAQQFPDLHSELNLSSLELGDSALYFCASSPQPLSGRASGEQFFGPGTRLTVL.

The CDR3 DNA reads as TGCAGCGTTGCCAGGTACTCCTACAATGAGCAGTTCTTC. This encodes CSVARYSYNEQFF. The genes are TRBV29-1 and TRBJ2-1; D remains unclear. The CDR3 runs 13 residues. V dropped 4 bases and J dropped 0 bases, with 7 bases sitting between them. Germline V gives CDR1 SQVTM, CDR2 ANQGSEA.

V usage is TRBV27 and J usage is TRBJ2-5, with 8 nucleotides matching TRBD1. V trimming: 5 bases; J trimming: 5 bases; junction bases outside the gene matches: 4. Looked up from germline, CDR1 is MNHEY and CDR2 is SMNVEV (reference sequence). The CDR3 length is 13 residues. CDR3 in amino acids: CASSPWTGETQYF. The CDR3 region has the DNA TGTGCCAGCAGTCCCTGGACAGGGGAGACCCAGTACTTC.

The rearrangement joins TRBV2 to TRBJ1-3, with a weak D call TRBD1 (6 bases). Per the germline V gene, CDR1 is SNHLY and CDR2 is FYNNEI. The CDR3 is made up of 15 amino acids. The V gene lost 4 bases and the J gene lost 8 bases, with 18 bases spanning the gap. CDR3 DNA: TGTGCCAGCAGTGTTAAGGGAGAGGGGGGATACACCATATATTTT. Protein product: CASSVKGEGGYTIYF.

V usage is TRBV4-2 and J usage is TRBJ2-7; 9 bases agree with TRBD1. Looked up from germline, CDR1 is LGHNA and CDR2 is YNFKEQ. Trimming took 5 bases from V and 3 from J; bases not matched to a gene: 8. This CDR3 spans 15 amino acids. The CDR3 DNA sequence: TGTGCCAGCAGCGCTCCGGGACAGGGTCTCTACGAGCAGTACTTC. This translates into CASSAPGQGLYEQYF.

This clone was detected a few times. The rearrangement links TRBV9 to TRBJ2-1; D ambiguous. Per the germline V gene, CDR1 is SGDLS and CDR2 is YYNGEE. This CDR3 spans 15 amino acids. Trimming stripped 3 bases from V and 0 bases from J, with 10 bases between. CDR3 bases: TGTGCCAGCAGCGATGCTCGGAGCTCCTACAATGAGCAGTTCTTC. Translating it yields CASSDARSSYNEQFF.

The V call is TRBV18, the J call TRBJ1-5, with D possibly TRBD1 on 5 matching bases. Trimming left V 3 bases short and J 1 base short, with 13 bases between. The germline gives CDR1 KGHSH, CDR2 LQKENI. The CDR3 covers 16 residues. Written as DNA, the CDR3 is TGTGCCAGCTCACCGGTGGGTGCAGGGAGCAATCAGCCCCAGCATTTT. Translated: CASSPVGAGSNQPQHF.